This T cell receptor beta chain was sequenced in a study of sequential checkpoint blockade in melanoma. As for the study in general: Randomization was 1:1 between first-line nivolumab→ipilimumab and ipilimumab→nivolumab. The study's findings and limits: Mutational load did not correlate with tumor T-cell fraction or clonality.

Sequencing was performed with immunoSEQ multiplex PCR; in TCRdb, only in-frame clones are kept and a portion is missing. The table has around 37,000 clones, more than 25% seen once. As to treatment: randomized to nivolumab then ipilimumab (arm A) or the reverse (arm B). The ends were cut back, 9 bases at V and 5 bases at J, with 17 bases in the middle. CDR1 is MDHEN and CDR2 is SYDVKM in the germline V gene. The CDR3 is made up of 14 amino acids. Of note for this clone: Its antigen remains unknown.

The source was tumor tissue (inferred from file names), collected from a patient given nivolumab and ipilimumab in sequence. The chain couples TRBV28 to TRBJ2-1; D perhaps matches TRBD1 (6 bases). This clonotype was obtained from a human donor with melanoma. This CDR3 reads CASFSYRDNNEQFF. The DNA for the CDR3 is TGTGCCAGTTTCTCGTACAGGGACAACAATGAGCAGTTCTTC.